The 29 T cell receptor beta chains below all came from one sample that was sequenced in a study of blood T cell repertoires in COVID-19. Clones were sequenced by immunoSEQ multiplex PCR, and TCRdb holds only the in-frame ones, with some missing. In the table there are around 61,000 clones, about nine tenths of which are singletons. The sample taken for sequencing was peripheral blood. The origin of the receptors is a man in his fifties or sixties with acute or convalescent COVID-19.

The chain recombines TRBV19 with TRBJ1-2; D remains ambiguous. Trimming took 5 bases from V and 7 from J, leaving 14 bases between them. The germline V gene encodes CDR1 LNHDA and CDR2 SQIVND (reference sequence). This CDR3 has 13 amino acids. The CDR3 nucleotides read TGTGCCAGTAGTGGAGTAGGCTTGCGTGGCTACACCTTC. It specifies CASSGVGLRGYTF. Complete variable domain (other parts from reference TRBV19 and TRBJ1-2): DGGITQSPKYLFRKEGQNVTLSCEQNLNHDAMYWYRQDPGQGLRLIYYSQIVNDFQKGDIAEGYSVSREKKESFPLTVTSAQKNPTAFYLCASSGVGLRGYTFGSGTRLTVV.

This clone appeared once. V and J are TRBV30 and TRBJ1-2; TRBD1 matches at 7 bases. V lost 7 bases to trimming and J lost 7 bases; unmatched junction nucleotides: 12. The CDR3 spans 13 residues. CDR1 is GTSNPN, CDR2 SVGIG, per germline (reference sequence). Here the CDR3 DNA reads TGTGCCTTCGGAGGGGGCGCGTTATTTGGCTACACCTTC. Translating gives CAFGGGALFGYTF.

The genes are TRBV24-1 and TRBJ2-2; no reliable D call. The V and J ends lost 4 bases and 4 bases respectively, with 15 bases between them. This CDR3 has 16 amino acids. CDR1 and CDR2 from the germline V gene are KGHDR and SFDVKD. The CDR3 spells CATSEASPGSTGELFF. CDR3 DNA sequence: TGTGCCACCAGTGAGGCTTCGCCGGGTTCCACCGGGGAGCTGTTTTTT.

The gene calls are TRBV11-2 and TRBJ1-1; 9 nucleotides line up with TRBD1. CDR3 size: 16 residues. Unmatched junction bases numbered 10, after V lost 4 bases and J lost 4 bases. The germline V gene encodes CDR1 SGHAT and CDR2 FQNNGV. The CDR3: CASSSRDRASSTEAFF. In DNA form, the CDR3 reads TGTGCCAGCAGCTCCCGGGACAGGGCGTCTAGCACTGAAGCTTTCTTT. Full variable domain (missing parts from reference TRBV11-2 and TRBJ1-1): EAGVAQSPRYKIIEKRQSVAFWCNPISGHATLYWYQQILGQGPKLLIQFQNNGVVDDSQLPKDRFSAERLKGVDSTLKIQPAKLEDSAVYLCASSSRDRASSTEAFFGQGTRLTVV.

This clone was seen once. The chain combines TRBV19 with TRBJ1-1; maybe TRBD1 (6 bases). The germline V and J ends were trimmed by 3 bases and 1 base, with 9 bases remaining between them. CDR3 size: 14 residues. CDR1 LNHDA and CDR2 SQIVND come from the germline V gene (reference sequence). The CDR3 DNA sequence: TGTGCCAGTAGTATGGGGGCCTCGAACACTGAAGCTTTCTTT. This codes for CASSMGASNTEAFF.

The chain couples TRBV27 to TRBJ1-4; the D is unclear. Germline-derived CDR1 and CDR2 are MNHEY and SMNVEV (reference sequence). The length of the CDR3 is 13 residues. V gave up 6 bases and J gave up 6 bases, with 11 bases separating them. In nucleotides, the CDR3 is TGTGCCAGCAGCCCCAGGTTATATGAAAAACTGTTTTTT. Encoded protein: CASSPRLYEKLFF.

The chain recombines TRBV19 with TRBJ1-2; D remains ambiguous. Germline CDR1 is LNHDA and CDR2 is SQIVND (reference sequence). The CDR3 consists of 14 residues. Trimming pared 0 bases from V and 3 bases from J, leaving 8 bases between. CDR3 DNA sequence: TGTGCCAGTAGTATAGAAGGCGGATACTATGGCTACACCTTC. It codes for CASSIEGGYYGYTF. Drawing the rest from reference TRBV19 and TRBJ1-2, the complete variable domain is DGGITQSPKYLFRKEGQNVTLSCEQNLNHDAMYWYRQDPGQGLRLIYYSQIVNDFQKGDIAEGYSVSREKKESFPLTVTSAQKNPTAFYLCASSIEGGYYGYTFGSGTRLTVV.

This chain connects TRBV6-5 to TRBJ1-5; maybe TRBD1 (6 bases). The CDR3 is made up of 15 amino acids. Germline V lookup: CDR1 MNHEY, CDR2 SVGAGI. The V end was cut by 0 bases, the J end by 1 base, with 7 bases between. CDR3 sequence reads: CASSYSGASNQPQHF. The CDR3 DNA reads TGTGCCAGCAGTTACTCGGGGGCCAGCAATCAGCCCCAGCATTTT.

The chain employs TRBV24-1 and TRBJ2-3, with 7 bases aligning to TRBD1. Trimming at V came to 5 bases and at J to 2 bases, leaving 15 bases not matched to a gene. The CDR3 length is 18 residues. From germline, CDR1 is KGHDR and CDR2 SFDVKD. This chain's CDR3 is CATSAPPGRDRDTDTQYF. The CDR3, as DNA: TGTGCCACCAGTGCCCCCCCTGGCAGGGACAGAGACACAGATACGCAGTATTTT.

V and J are TRBV9 and TRBJ2-3; maybe TRBD2 (5 bases). The CDR3 covers 12 residues. CDR1 and CDR2 from the germline V gene are SGDLS and YYNGEE. Between the trimmed V and J ends, which lost 4 bases and 8 bases, there was a span of 11 bases. CDR3 bases: TGTGCCAGCAGCTCAACGGAGGTTACGCAGTATTTT. Amino acids: CASSSTEVTQYF.

The rearrangement uses TRBV11-2 and TRBJ1-6; D remains unclear. Trimming took off 1 base at V and 0 bases at J, with 10 bases between the two ends. This CDR3 is 17 amino acids long. The V gene's germline CDR1 is SGHAT and CDR2 FQNNGV. CDR3 in DNA: TGTGCCAGCAGCTTAGGCTTAGGAGGCTCCTATAATTCACCCCTCCACTTT. Its protein is CASSLGLGGSYNSPLHF.

The chain employs TRBV18 and TRBJ1-6; 7 bases are shared with TRBD1. Trimming at V came to 8 bases and at J to 7 bases, leaving 2 bases not matched to a gene. CDR1 is KGHSH and CDR2 is LQKENI in the germline V gene. The CDR3 is 12 residues long. The CDR3: CASRQGNSPLHF. CDR3 nucleotide sequence: TGTGCCAGCCGACAGGGAAATTCACCCCTCCACTTT.

The chain has TRBV27 and TRBJ1-2; D may be TRBD1 (6 bases). The V gene lost 3 bases and the J gene lost 3 bases, with 11 bases spanning the gap. Looked up from germline, CDR1 is MNHEY and CDR2 is SMNVEV (reference sequence). This CDR3 region has 14 residues. The CDR3 nucleotides read TGTGCCAGCAGTTTCCTAGGGGGTGACTATGGCTACACCTTC. This sequence encodes CASSFLGGDYGYTF.

This clone was counted a few times. The chain employs TRBV27 and TRBJ2-3; TRBD2 agrees at 7 bases. With 5 bases clipped from V and 0 bases from J, the junction kept 8 bases outside the gene matches. This CDR3 is 16 amino acids long. Germline V lookup: CDR1 MNHEY, CDR2 SMNVEV (reference sequence). The CDR3: CASSVHRGVSTDTQYF. Written as DNA, the CDR3 is TGTGCCAGCAGTGTCCACCGGGGGGTTAGCACAGATACGCAGTATTTT.

The chain is built from TRBV6-5 and TRBJ1-5, with unresolved D. The length of the CDR3 is 14 residues. With 10 bases removed from V and 2 bases from J, the gap between germline ends came to 15 bases. CDR1 MNHEY and CDR2 SVGAGI come from the germline V gene. The CDR3 is CATDPNGGNQPQHF. CDR3 in DNA: TGTGCCACCGACCCCAACGGGGGCAATCAGCCCCAGCATTTT.

The chain carries TRBV7-9 and TRBJ1-2, with TRBD1 matching 9 bases. This CDR3 region has 15 residues. Germline assignment: CDR1 SEHNR and CDR2 FQNEAQ (reference sequence). J lost 0 bases, V lost 8 bases, and 7 bases had no gene match. CDR3 sequence: CASSLGQGTNYGYTF. The CDR3 DNA reads as TGTGCCAGCTCCTTAGGACAGGGGACTAACTATGGCTACACCTTC.

The chain is built from TRBV2 and TRBJ1-1; D possibly corresponds to TRBD1 (6 bases). There are 16 residues in the CDR3. CDR1 is SNHLY and CDR2 is FYNNEI in the germline V gene. V was trimmed by 3 bases and J by 1 base, leaving 15 bases between them. The CDR3 loop is CASSDGRGGGNTEAFF. The CDR3 coding sequence is TGTGCCAGCAGTGATGGCAGGGGAGGGGGGAACACTGAAGCTTTCTTT.

This clone has just one count. J is TRBJ1-2 and V is TRBV5-1; no clear D gene. Germline values: CDR1 SGHRS, CDR2 YFSETQ. CDR3 size: 16 residues. Trimming stripped 4 bases from V and 0 bases from J, with 16 bases between. The CDR3: CASSLDFDPTNYGYTF. The CDR3 nucleotides read TGCGCCAGCAGCCTCGACTTTGATCCGACTAACTATGGCTACACCTTC.

The chain carries TRBV27 and TRBJ1-1; D may be TRBD1 (5 bases). In germline, CDR1 is MNHEY, CDR2 SMNVEV (reference sequence). The CDR3 covers 13 residues. V was trimmed by 2 bases and J by 7 bases, leaving 11 bases between them. DNA of the CDR3: TGTGCCAGCAGTTTAGGGGGGGGACTTGAAGCTTTCTTT. Translated: CASSLGGGLEAFF.

The V gene is TRBV5-1, the J gene TRBJ2-5, with 8 bases aligning to TRBD2. Germline CDR1 reads SGHRS; CDR2 reads YFSETQ. The trim removed 0 bases at V and 5 bases at J, leaving 6 bases unmatched. The CDR3 consists of 15 residues. The CDR3: CASSLGGGPGETQYF. In nucleotides, the CDR3 is TGCGCCAGCAGCTTGGGCGGGGGGCCGGGGGAGACCCAGTACTTC. The variable domain in full, completed from reference TRBV5-1 and TRBJ2-5, reads KAGVTQTPRYLIKTRGQQVTLSCSPISGHRSVSWYQQTPGQGLQFLFEYFSETQRNKGNFPGRFSGRQFSNSRSEMNVSTLELGDSALYLCASSLGGGPGETQYFGPGTRLLVL.

This chain links TRBV30 with TRBJ2-7, with TRBD1 as a possible D gene (5 bases). Trimming took off 3 bases at V and 7 bases at J, with 13 bases between the two ends. CDR1 and CDR2 from the germline V gene are GTSNPN and SVGIG (reference sequence). The CDR3 has 12 amino acids. The CDR3 spells CAWSSGNWEQYF. In DNA, the CDR3 is TGTGCCTGGAGCTCAGGGAATTGGGAGCAGTACTTC.

The chain carries TRBV7-9 and TRBJ1-2, with 8 bases matching TRBD1. Trimming cost V 5 bases and J 6 bases; bases outside gene matches: 8. Germline CDR1 SEHNR, CDR2 FQNEAQ (reference sequence). The CDR3 totals 14 residues. For the CDR3, the DNA is TGTGCCAGCAGCGCCGACAGGGGCGCGGATGGCTACACCTTC. Protein product: CASSADRGADGYTF.

The rearrangement joins TRBV7-9 to TRBJ1-5; D unclear. V lost 4 bases and J 1 base, leaving 11 bases between the germline ends. Germline CDR1 SEHNR, CDR2 FQNEAQ (reference sequence). The CDR3 runs 15 residues. The CDR3 bases are TGTGCCAGCAGCTGGGAGGGCAGCAGCAATCAGCCCCAGCATTTT. Its translation: CASSWEGSSNQPQHF.

V gene TRBV7-9 combines with J gene TRBJ1-1; D remains unclear. The germline V gene has CDR1 SEHNR and CDR2 FQNEAQ (reference sequence). The CDR3 covers 13 residues. Trimming cost V 3 bases and J 2 bases, with 7 bases left between them. CDR3 in DNA: TGTGCCAGCAGCTTTCCGGGAAACACTGAAGCTTTCTTT. Its translation: CASSFPGNTEAFF.

This chain uses TRBV6-1 with TRBJ1-2, with D maybe TRBD1 (5 bases). Germline values: CDR1 MNHNS, CDR2 SASEGT. The CDR3 has 13 residues. Trimming cost V 5 bases and J 2 bases, with 9 bases left between them. The CDR3 loop is CASSSDKNYGYTF. CDR3 DNA sequence: TGTGCCAGCAGTTCGGACAAGAACTATGGCTACACCTTC.

The chain uses TRBV11-2 and TRBJ2-3, with TRBD1 matching over 8 bases. V trimming: 5 bases; J trimming: 0 bases; junction bases outside the gene matches: 13. The length of the CDR3 is 18 residues. CDR1 is SGHAT, CDR2 FQNNGV, per germline. As DNA, the CDR3 is TGTGCCAGCAGCCAGGACAGGGTGGTCTTGCCTAGCACAGATACGCAGTATTTT. It translates to CASSQDRVVLPSTDTQYF.

DNA for the CDR3: TGTGCCACCAGTGACCGCGGGACAGACGGGGAGCTGTTTTTT. This codes for CATSDRGTDGELFF. V gene TRBV24-1 combines with J gene TRBJ2-2, with D perhaps TRBD1 (7 bases). The CDR3 covers 14 residues. CDR1 and CDR2 from the germline V gene are KGHDR and SFDVKD. V was pared by 4 bases and J by 7 bases, with 12 bases between.

This clone was found a few times. The chain couples TRBV7-2 to TRBJ2-5; maybe TRBD1 (5 bases). Trimming removed 3 bases from V and 4 bases from J, with 9 bases in between. CDR1 is SGHTA and CDR2 is FQGNSA in the germline V gene. The CDR3 extends over 13 amino acids. The CDR3 DNA reads TGTGCCAGCAGCTTCAGCAGGGCAGAGACCCAGTACTTC. Translating it yields CASSFSRAETQYF.

The rearrangement uses TRBV24-1 and TRBJ1-2, with 9 bases fitting TRBD1. Germline lookup yields CDR1 KGHDR and CDR2 SFDVKD. Unmatched junction bases numbered 7, after V lost 4 bases and J lost 8 bases. The CDR3 covers 14 residues. The CDR3: CATSEGQGIDGYTF. The CDR3 DNA reads as TGTGCCACCAGTGAAGGACAGGGGATTGACGGCTACACCTTC.